The rows below give T cell receptor beta chains drawn from one sample of a study of CD8 T cells in Susac syndrome. Each CDR3 protein is one row after TCRdb ran MiXCR on the immunoSEQ multiplex PCR reads. The top ten hold less than 0.085% of the sample, which has 120,000 to 150,000 distinct CDR3 sequences, more than 90% seen once. Sequencing was performed on CD4+ T cells from PBMCs. These receptors originate from a human donor with Susac syndrome. Each CDR3 is given with its conserved first and last residue. The D gene is left open where the match is weak. Rows may omit the clone size; those that give it use once, few, many or a size class.

>TRBD1|TRBV23-1|TRBJ2-7|NA
CASSQIGLQGANEQYF
TGCGCCAGCAGTCAAATTGGCCTACAGGGGGCTAACGAGCAGTACTTC
>NA|TRBV3-1|TRBJ2-5|NA
CASSRRGAQETQYF
TGTGCCAGCAGCCGGAGGGGTGCCCAAGAGACCCAGTACTTC
>TRBD1|TRBV27|TRBJ2-1|NA
CASSSLGQGVWEQFF
TGTGCCAGCAGTTCATTAGGACAGGGGGTTTGGGAGCAGTTCTTC
>NA|TRBV6-2/TRBV6-3|TRBJ2-3|NA
CASSYSSGADTQYF
TGTGCCAGCAGTTACTCGTCAGGGGCAGATACGCAGTATTTT
>NA|TRBV7-9|TRBJ2-3|NA
CASSLYRNLPDTQYF
TGTGCCAGCAGCTTGTACAGGAATCTTCCAGATACGCAGTATTTT
>TRBD2|TRBV29-1|TRBJ2-3|NA
CSPEETLAGGCTDTQYF
TGCAGCCCTGAGGAGACACTAGCGGGAGGGTGTACAGATACGCAGTATTTT
>NA|TRBV11-2|TRBJ1-1|NA
CASSSTRYGNLKAFF
TGTGCCAGCAGCTCCACAAGATACGGGAACTTAAAAGCTTTCTTT
>NA|TRBV11-2|TRBJ1-2|NA
CASSPRTEYHTF
TGTGCCAGCAGCCCCCGGACAGAGTACCACACCTTC
>NA|TRBV4-2|TRBJ2-7|NA
CASSQGLSVYEGYEQYF
TGTGCCAGCAGCCAAGGTCTGTCGGTTTATGAAGGTTACGAGCAGTACTTC
>TRBD1|TRBV23-1|TRBJ1-2|once
CAKPRDRGCYTF
TGCGCCAAACCCCGGGACAGGGGATGCTACACCTTC
>NA|TRBV5-1|TRBJ1-5|NA
CASRRERNQPQHF
TGCGCCAGCAGGAGGGAGCGCAATCAGCCCCAGCATTTT
>TRBD1|TRBV20-1|TRBJ2-7|NA
CSARRGQGYEQYF
TGCAGTGCTAGAAGGGGACAGGGCTACGAGCAGTACTTC
>NA|TRBV12-3/TRBV12-4|TRBJ2-5|NA
CASSPGSRTQYF
TGTGCCAGCAGCCCAGGGAGTCGGACCCAGTACTTC
>NA|TRBV3-1|TRBJ1-5|NA
CASSSNQGVSGQPQHF
TGTGCCAGCAGTTCCAACCAGGGAGTATCGGGTCAGCCCCAGCATTTT
>NA|TRBV4-1|TRBJ2-7|NA
CASSQEQGYEQYF
TGCGCCAGCAGCCAAGAACAAGGCTACGAGCAGTACTTC
>NA|TRBV20-1|TRBJ2-1|NA
CSASPYNEQFF
TGCAGTGCTAGCCCATACAATGAGCAGTTCTTC
>NA|TRBV9|TRBJ2-6|NA
CASSVFAGANVLTF
TGTGCCAGCAGCGTTTTTGCTGGGGCCAACGTCCTGACTTTC
>NA|TRBV7-9|TRBJ2-3|NA
CASSAGTFTDTQYF
TGTGCCAGCAGCGCCGGGACCTTCACAGATACGCAGTATTTT
>TRBD2|TRBV28|TRBJ2-1|NA
CASSRLAGVDFF
TGTGCCAGCAGTCGTCTAGCGGGAGTAGATTTCTTC
>NA|TRBV5-6|TRBJ1-1|once
CASSLGQIETEAFF
TGTGCCAGCAGCTTGGGACAGATCGAAACTGAAGCTTTCTTT
>NA|TRBV2|TRBJ2-6|NA
CASKEVAGANVLTF
TGTGCCAGTAAGGAGGTGGCTGGGGCCAACGTCCTGACTTTC
>TRBD1|TRBV6-5|TRBJ1-4|NA
CAIRGRDEKLFF
TGTGCCATCAGGGGGAGGGATGAAAAACTGTTTTTT